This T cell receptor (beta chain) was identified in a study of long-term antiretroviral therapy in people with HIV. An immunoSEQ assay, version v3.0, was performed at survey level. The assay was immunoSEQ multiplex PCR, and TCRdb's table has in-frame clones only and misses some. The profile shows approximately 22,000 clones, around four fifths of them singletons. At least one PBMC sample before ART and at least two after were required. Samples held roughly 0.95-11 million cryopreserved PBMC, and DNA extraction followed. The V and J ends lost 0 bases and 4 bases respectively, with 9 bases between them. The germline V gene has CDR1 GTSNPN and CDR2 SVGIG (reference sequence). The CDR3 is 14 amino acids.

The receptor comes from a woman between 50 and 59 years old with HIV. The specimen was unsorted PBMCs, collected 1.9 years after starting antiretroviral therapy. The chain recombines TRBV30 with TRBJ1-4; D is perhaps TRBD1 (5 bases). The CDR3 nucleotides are TGTGCCTGGAGTGTAGGGGCGAATAATGAAAAACTGTTTTTT. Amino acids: CAWSVGANNEKLFF.